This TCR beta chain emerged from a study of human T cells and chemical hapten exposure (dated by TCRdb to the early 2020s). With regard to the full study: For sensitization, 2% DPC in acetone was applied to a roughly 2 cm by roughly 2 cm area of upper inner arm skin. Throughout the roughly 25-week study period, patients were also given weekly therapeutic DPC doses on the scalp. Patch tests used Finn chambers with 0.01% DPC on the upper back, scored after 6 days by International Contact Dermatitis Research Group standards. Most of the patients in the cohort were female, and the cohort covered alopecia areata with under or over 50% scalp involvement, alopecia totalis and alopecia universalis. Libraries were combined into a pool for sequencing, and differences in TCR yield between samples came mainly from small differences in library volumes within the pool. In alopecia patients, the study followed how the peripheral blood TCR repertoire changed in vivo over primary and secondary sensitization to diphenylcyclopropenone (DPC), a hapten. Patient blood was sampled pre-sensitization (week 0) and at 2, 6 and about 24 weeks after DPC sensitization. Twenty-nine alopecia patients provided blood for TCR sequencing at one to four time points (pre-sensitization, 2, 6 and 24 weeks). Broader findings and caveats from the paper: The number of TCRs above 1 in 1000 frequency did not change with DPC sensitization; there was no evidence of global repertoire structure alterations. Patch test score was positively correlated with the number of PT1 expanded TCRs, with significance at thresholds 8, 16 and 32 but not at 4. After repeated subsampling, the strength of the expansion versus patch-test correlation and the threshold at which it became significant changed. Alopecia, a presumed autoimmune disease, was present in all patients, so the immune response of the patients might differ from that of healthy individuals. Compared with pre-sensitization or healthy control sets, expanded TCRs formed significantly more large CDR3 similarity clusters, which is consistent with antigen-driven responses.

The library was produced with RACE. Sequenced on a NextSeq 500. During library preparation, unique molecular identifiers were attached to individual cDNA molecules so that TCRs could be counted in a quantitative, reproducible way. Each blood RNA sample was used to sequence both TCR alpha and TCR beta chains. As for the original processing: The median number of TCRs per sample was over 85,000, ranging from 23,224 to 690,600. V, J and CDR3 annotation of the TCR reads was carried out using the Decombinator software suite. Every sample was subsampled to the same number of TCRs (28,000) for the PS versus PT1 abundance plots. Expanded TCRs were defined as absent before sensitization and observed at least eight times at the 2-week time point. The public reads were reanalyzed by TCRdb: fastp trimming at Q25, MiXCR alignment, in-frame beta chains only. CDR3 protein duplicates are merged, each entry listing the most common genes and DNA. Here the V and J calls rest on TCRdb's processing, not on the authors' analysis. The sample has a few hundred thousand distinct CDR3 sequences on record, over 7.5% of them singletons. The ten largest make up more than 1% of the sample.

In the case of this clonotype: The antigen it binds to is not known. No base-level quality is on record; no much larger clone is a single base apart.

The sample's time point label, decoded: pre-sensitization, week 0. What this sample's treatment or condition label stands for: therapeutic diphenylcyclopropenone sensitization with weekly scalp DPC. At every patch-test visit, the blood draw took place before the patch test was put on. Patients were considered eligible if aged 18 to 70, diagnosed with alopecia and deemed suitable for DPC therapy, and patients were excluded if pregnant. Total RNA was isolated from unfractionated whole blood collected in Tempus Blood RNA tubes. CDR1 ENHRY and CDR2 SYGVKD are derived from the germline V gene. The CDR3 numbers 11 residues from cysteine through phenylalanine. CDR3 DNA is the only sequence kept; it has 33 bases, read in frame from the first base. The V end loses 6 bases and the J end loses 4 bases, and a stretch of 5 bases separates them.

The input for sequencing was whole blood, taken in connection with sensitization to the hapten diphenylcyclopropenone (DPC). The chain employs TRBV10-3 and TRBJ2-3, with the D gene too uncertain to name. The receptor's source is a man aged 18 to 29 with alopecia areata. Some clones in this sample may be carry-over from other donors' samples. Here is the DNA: TGTGCCATCAGCGCCTCAGATACGCAGTATTTT. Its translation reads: CAISASDTQYF.